The present T cell receptor beta chain was sequenced within a study of low-dose radiotherapy and immunotherapy resistance in tumors. This sample's time point: after trial treatment. The treatment is: LDRT plus nivolumab, ipilimumab, low-dose cyclophosphamide and aspirin (RACIN trial). Eligibility criteria specified advanced solid malignancies devoid of tumor-infiltrating lymphocytes. V was cut by 4 bases and J by 4 bases, with 4 bases left in between. The CDR3 runs to 11 residues. CDR1 and CDR2 from the germline V gene are SGHTA and FQGNSA. TRAV- and TRBV-specific primers, spanning alpha and beta chains, primed first-strand cDNA. TCR amplification involved 20 to 25 PCR cycles with a constant-region primer and V-primer adapter. TCRdb used MiXCR to reprocess the reads, holding one entry per CDR3 protein. The profile shows 30,000 or so distinct CDR3 sequences, 45% to 55% of them singletons. This clonotype came up many times.

The receptor's source is a male donor with gallbladder cancer. The input for sequencing was PBMCs, taken after low-dose radiotherapy plus immunotherapy. V gene TRBV7-2 combines with J gene TRBJ2-5; the D is unclear. This CDR3 reads CASSYRETQYF. In nucleotides, the CDR3 is TGTGCCAGCAGCTATCGAGAGACCCAGTACTTC.